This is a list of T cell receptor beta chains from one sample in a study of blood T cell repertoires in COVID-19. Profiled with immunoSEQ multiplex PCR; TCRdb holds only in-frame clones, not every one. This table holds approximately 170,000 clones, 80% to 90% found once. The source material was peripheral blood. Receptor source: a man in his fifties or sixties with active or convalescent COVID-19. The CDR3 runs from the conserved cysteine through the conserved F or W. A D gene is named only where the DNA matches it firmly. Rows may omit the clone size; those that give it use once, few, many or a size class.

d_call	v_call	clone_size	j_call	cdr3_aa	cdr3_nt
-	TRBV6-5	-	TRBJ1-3	CASSSDLRAGNTIYF	TGTGCCAGCAGTTCGGATCTACGGGCTGGAAACACCATATATTTT
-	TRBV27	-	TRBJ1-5	CASSSGENQPQHF	TGTGCCAGCAGTTCCGGGGAAAATCAGCCCCAGCATTTT
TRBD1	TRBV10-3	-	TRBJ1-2	CAISAPGQGGYGYTF	TGTGCCATCAGTGCCCCGGGACAGGGGGGCTATGGCTACACCTTC
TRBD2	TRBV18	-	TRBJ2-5	CASSPRGGETQYF	TGTGCCAGCTCACCAAGGGGAGGGGAGACCCAGTACTTC
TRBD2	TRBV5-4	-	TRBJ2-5	CASSLGLAGIQETQYF	TGTGCCAGCAGCTTAGGACTAGCGGGGATTCAAGAGACCCAGTACTTC
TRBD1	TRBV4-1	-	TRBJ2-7	CASSQVGGQGAYEQYF	TGCGCCAGCAGCCAAGTAGGGGGACAGGGGGCCTACGAGCAGTACTTC
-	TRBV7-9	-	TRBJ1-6	CASSSTGGSYSPLHF	TGTGCCAGCAGCTCGACAGGAGGTAGTTATTCACCCCTCCACTTT
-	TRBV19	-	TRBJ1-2	CASSQGQNYGYTF	TGTGCCAGTAGCCAGGGGCAGAACTATGGCTACACCTTC
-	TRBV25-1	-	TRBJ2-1	CASSEAGPTYNEQFF	TGTGCCAGCAGTGAAGCGGGTCCCACCTACAATGAGCAGTTCTTC
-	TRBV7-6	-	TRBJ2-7	CASSFGGSYEQYF	TGTGCCAGCAGCTTTGGAGGCTCCTACGAGCAGTACTTC
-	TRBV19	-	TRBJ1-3	CASTRGGSGNTIYF	TGTGCCAGTACCCGAGGGGGCTCTGGAAACACCATATATTTT
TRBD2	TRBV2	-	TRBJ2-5	CASSPRTSGEETQYF	TGTGCCAGCAGCCCCCGGACTAGCGGGGAGGAGACCCAGTACTTC
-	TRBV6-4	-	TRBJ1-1	CAQSWGPNTEAFF	TGTGCCCAGAGTTGGGGGCCCAACACTGAAGCTTTCTTT
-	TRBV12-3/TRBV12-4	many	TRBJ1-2	CASSLDSLGGYTF	TGTGCCAGCAGTTTAGACAGCCTTGGAGGCTACACCTTC
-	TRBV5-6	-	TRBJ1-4	CASSTDRREKLFF	TGTGCCAGCAGCACAGACAGGAGGGAAAAACTGTTTTTT
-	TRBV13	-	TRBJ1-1	CASNLLRGDTEAFF	TGTGCCAGCAACCTTCTACGGGGGGACACTGAAGCTTTCTTT
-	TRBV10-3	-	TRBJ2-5	CAISADRLVEAETQETQYF	TGTGCCATCAGTGCCGATAGACTAGTCGAAGCAGAGACCCAAGAGACCCAGTACTTC
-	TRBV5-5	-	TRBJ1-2	CASSLSNSNYGYTF	TGTGCCAGCAGCTTGTCCAACAGTAACTATGGCTACACCTTC
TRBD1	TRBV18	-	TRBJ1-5	CASSPPGQGARVSQPQHF	TGTGCCAGCTCACCACCCGGACAGGGGGCGCGGGTGTCTCAGCCCCAGCATTTT
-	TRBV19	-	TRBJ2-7	CASSIIQGSDEQYF	TGTGCCAGTAGTATAATACAGGGAAGCGACGAGCAGTACTTC
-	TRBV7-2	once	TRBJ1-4	CASSLNVGRATNEKLFF	TGTGCCAGCAGCTTAAATGTGGGGCGTGCAACTAATGAAAAACTGTTTTTT
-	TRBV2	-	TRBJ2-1	CASSHPRDTEQFF	TGTGCCAGCAGTCACCCCAGGGACACGGAGCAGTTCTTC
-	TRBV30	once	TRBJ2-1	CAWEKGTYNEQFF	TGTGCCTGGGAAAAGGGGACCTACAATGAGCAGTTCTTC
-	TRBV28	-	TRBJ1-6	CASSLTGLGSPLHF	TGTGCCAGCAGTTTGACAGGACTGGGTTCACCCCTCCACTTT
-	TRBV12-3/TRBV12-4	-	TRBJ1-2	CASSLGSGGYTF	TGTGCCAGCAGTTTGGGCAGCGGAGGCTACACCTTC
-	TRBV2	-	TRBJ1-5	CASSEVELEAQHF	TGTGCCAGCAGTGAAGTAGAGTTAGAAGCCCAGCATTTT
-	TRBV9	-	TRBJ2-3	CASNGRPPDLTDTQYF	TGTGCCAGCAACGGGAGACCCCCTGACCTCACAGATACGCAGTATTTT
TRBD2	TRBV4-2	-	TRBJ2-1	CASSQEASGGGYNEQFF	TGTGCCAGCAGCCAAGAGGCTAGCGGGGGTGGTTACAATGAGCAGTTCTTC
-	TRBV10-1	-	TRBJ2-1	CASSEDTGRNEQFF	TGCGCCAGCAGTGAGGATACAGGGAGAAACGAGCAGTTCTTC
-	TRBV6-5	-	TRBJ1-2	CASSKEGYYGYTF	TGTGCCAGCAGCAAGGAGGGCTACTATGGCTACACCTTC